A selection of T cell receptor beta chains follows, all from one sample in a study of blood T cell repertoires in COVID-19. This table comes from immunoSEQ multiplex PCR, and its TCRdb copy is limited to in-frame clones, with some not included. This repertoire shows about 300,000 clones, about nine tenths found once; its top ten account for roughly 2.3%. Sequenced: peripheral blood. The receptors stem from a man younger than 35 with active or convalescent COVID-19. CDR3s include the opening cysteine and the closing phenylalanine or tryptophan. The D gene is left open where the match is weak. A clone size is listed for some rows: how often the clone was seen (once, few, many), or a class if it is expanded.

v_call	d_call	j_call	clone_size	cdr3_nt	cdr3_aa
TRBV2	-	TRBJ1-1	-	TGTGCCACCCCATGGGGGGGTACGGGCACTGAAGCTTTCTTT	CATPWGGTGTEAFF
TRBV15	-	TRBJ1-4	once	TGTGCCACCAGCAGAGATCCGTTGGAGGGAAGGGAGGAAAAACTGTTTTTT	CATSRDPLEGREEKLFF
TRBV5-1	TRBD2	TRBJ2-7	once	TGCGCCAGCAGCCGAACGGGAGGGCCCGAGCAGTACTTC	CASSRTGGPEQYF
TRBV6-6	TRBD2	TRBJ2-7	-	TGTGCCAGCAGTTACTCTCCTAGCGGGAGCTACGAGCAGTACTTC	CASSYSPSGSYEQYF
TRBV6-6	TRBD1	TRBJ1-5	-	TGTGCCAGCAGTAGATTGCCGGGACAGGGATATAATCAGCCCCAGCATTTT	CASSRLPGQGYNQPQHF
TRBV4-1	TRBD2	TRBJ2-2	-	TGCGCCAGCAGCCACCCGGGACTAGCGGGCACCGGGGAGCTGTTTTTT	CASSHPGLAGTGELFF
TRBV5-4	-	TRBJ1-1	-	TGTGCCAGCAGCCAGACAGGCTACAACACTGAAGCTTTCTTT	CASSQTGYNTEAFF
TRBV10-3	TRBD2	TRBJ2-1	-	TGTGCCATCAGAGCTAGCGGGAGAGTTAATGAGCAGTTCTTC	CAIRASGRVNEQFF
TRBV6-6	-	TRBJ1-1	few	TGTGCCAGCAGTCGCCGGAGGTCCTCTACAGCGCCTAACACTGAAGCTTTCTTT	CASSRRRSSTAPNTEAFF
TRBV10-3	-	TRBJ1-1	few	TGTGCCATCAGCACAGAGCTGAACACTGAAGCTTTCTTT	CAISTELNTEAFF
TRBV15	TRBD1	TRBJ2-5	-	TGTGCCACCAGCAGAGATCAGGGGGCATGGGAGACCCAGTACTTC	CATSRDQGAWETQYF
TRBV19	-	TRBJ2-7	once	TGTGCCAGTAGTAACACCCCCCACGAGCAGTACTTC	CASSNTPHEQYF
TRBV27	TRBD1	TRBJ1-2	-	TGTGCCAGCAGTTTAAGTCTCCGGACAGGGGCGCTCTATGGCTACACCTTC	CASSLSLRTGALYGYTF
TRBV14	-	TRBJ1-2	few	TGTGCCAGCAGCCATCTCCGGCCGGGGTTGAGTGGCTACACCTTC	CASSHLRPGLSGYTF
TRBV18	-	TRBJ2-1	-	TGTGCCAGCTCACCGTCCCGACAGGGCGCCAATCCGGGGGAGTTCTTC	CASSPSRQGANPGEFF
TRBV11-2	TRBD1	TRBJ1-2	-	TGTGCCAGCAGCCCACGACAGGGGGCGAGCTATGGCTACACCTTC	CASSPRQGASYGYTF
TRBV2	-	TRBJ1-6	-	TGTGCCAGCAGTGTAGATTCTAGCTCCTATAATTCACCCCTCCACTTT	CASSVDSSSYNSPLHF
TRBV5-1	TRBD1	TRBJ2-2	-	TGCGCCAGCATAGGGACAGTGAACACCGGGGAGCTGTTTTTT	CASIGTVNTGELFF
TRBV5-1	TRBD2	TRBJ2-7	-	TGCGCCAGCAGCATACCCGGGACTAGCGGGGTTGGTGACGAGCAGTACTTC	CASSIPGTSGVGDEQYF
TRBV25-1	-	TRBJ1-6	-	TGTGCCAGCAGTGAATATGGCCAGGGGAATTCACCCCTCCACTTT	CASSEYGQGNSPLHF
TRBV10-1	TRBD1	TRBJ1-1	-	TGCGCCAGCAGTGAGACCAGGGGGGAAGCTTTCTTT	CASSETRGEAFF
TRBV15	TRBD1	TRBJ1-5	-	TGTGCCACCAGCAGGCGACAGGGGGTGGGCAATCAGCCCCAGCATTTT	CATSRRQGVGNQPQHF
TRBV19	TRBD2	TRBJ2-1	-	TGTGCCAGTAGTACAGGACTAGTTTACTACAATGAGCAGTTCTTC	CASSTGLVYYNEQFF
TRBV6-5	-	TRBJ2-5	-	TGTGCCAGCAGCAAGGGCGGGGCGAGGGAGACCCAGTACTTC	CASSKGGARETQYF
TRBV19	TRBD1	TRBJ2-1	-	TGTGCCAGTAGTATGGGACAGCACTACAATGAGCAGTTCTTC	CASSMGQHYNEQFF
TRBV7-2	-	TRBJ2-1	-	TGTGCCAGTCGGGGGACATCTGCTAGCGGCTCCTACAATGAGCAGTTCTTC	CASRGTSASGSYNEQFF
TRBV19	TRBD1	TRBJ2-3	-	TGTGCCAGTAGCCCCACAGGGGGCAGGACAGATACGCAGTATTTT	CASSPTGGRTDTQYF
TRBV20-1	-	TRBJ1-1	few	TGCAGTGCTAGAGCTTACACTGAAGCTTTCTTT	CSARAYTEAFF
TRBV28	-	TRBJ1-6	few	TGTGCCAGCCGAGGAGTACGGAATTCACCCCTCCACTTT	CASRGVRNSPLHF
TRBV6-6	TRBD1	TRBJ1-4	-	TGTGCCAGCAGTTACTCGACAGGGCACAATGAAAAACTGTTTTTT	CASSYSTGHNEKLFF
TRBV10-3	TRBD1	TRBJ1-5	-	TGTGCCACCCGGACAGGGAAAGAGCCCCAGCATTTT	CATRTGKEPQHF
TRBV27	TRBD2	TRBJ2-7	-	TGTGCCAGCAGTTCTGAGCGGGGGGGCCTGCCCTACGAGCAGTACTTC	CASSSERGGLPYEQYF
TRBV5-1	TRBD1	TRBJ2-7	-	TGCGCCAGCAGCGCGACAGGGACAGGGGGCTACGAGCAGTACTTC	CASSATGTGGYEQYF
TRBV7-9	-	TRBJ1-1	-	TGTGCCAGCAGCTGGCGGCCCTCCGAGCCTTTGAACACTGAAGCTTTCTTT	CASSWRPSEPLNTEAFF
TRBV7-9	-	TRBJ1-1	-	TGTGCCAGCAGCTTAGGACCTACAGGACCGGAGGGCACTGAAGCTTTCTTT	CASSLGPTGPEGTEAFF
TRBV5-5	-	TRBJ2-1	-	TGTGCCAGCAGCTTGGACTTTCAAAGCTCCTACAATGAGCAGTTCTTC	CASSLDFQSSYNEQFF
TRBV29-1	TRBD2	TRBJ2-3	-	TGCAGCGTTGAGCGAAGCGGGGGGCAGGATACGCAGTATTTT	CSVERSGGQDTQYF
TRBV6-5	TRBD1	TRBJ1-4	-	TGTGCCAGCAGTAGACAGGGAAGGTCTAATGAAAAACTGTTTTTT	CASSRQGRSNEKLFF
TRBV20-1	-	TRBJ1-4	-	TGCAGTGCTAGTACTTCTGGGAGGGGGATTACCGAAAAACTGTTTTTT	CSASTSGRGITEKLFF
TRBV4-2	-	TRBJ2-5	-	TGTGCCAGCAGCCAAGACCCTAGCGAGGGGTCGGAGACCCAGTACTTC	CASSQDPSEGSETQYF
TRBV16	TRBD1	TRBJ1-4	-	TGTGCCAGCAGCCACAGGGGGCAGGGTGAAAAACTGTTTTTT	CASSHRGQGEKLFF
TRBV6-2/TRBV6-3	TRBD1	TRBJ2-1	-	TGTGCCAGCAGTTTGGGACAGGAGGGGAATGAGCAGTTCTTC	CASSLGQEGNEQFF
TRBV2	-	TRBJ1-5	-	TGTGCCAGCAGTCGGCAGGGCAATAGCAATCAGCCCCAGCATTTT	CASSRQGNSNQPQHF
TRBV12-3/TRBV12-4	-	TRBJ1-4	few	TGTGCCAGCAGCTTAGCCACGGATGAAAAACTGTTTTTT	CASSLATDEKLFF
TRBV6-5	-	TRBJ2-7	-	TGTGCCAGCAGTTACGGTGGGGCCGGGGGTTACGAGCAGTACTTC	CASSYGGAGGYEQYF
TRBV6-5	TRBD1	TRBJ2-7	-	TGTGCCAGCAGAAGAGACAGGGGGCGTGAGCAGTACTTC	CASRRDRGREQYF